The rows below give T cell receptor beta chains drawn from one sample of a study of cytomegalovirus exposure and HLA in healthy donors. Profiled with immunoSEQ multiplex PCR; TCRdb holds only in-frame clones, not every one. The table includes over 100,000 clones, more than 65% detected once. The sequenced material came from PBMCs. All receptors come from a woman aged 25 to 39 in good health and CMV-seronegative. CDR3s include the opening cysteine and the closing phenylalanine or tryptophan. Only some rows state a clone size, as once, few, many or a class for expanded clones.

NA TRBJ2-5 TRBV28 CATQDSQETQYF
NA TRBJ2-7 TRBV7-9 CASSRVDRGYEQYF
NA TRBJ1-1 TRBV9 CASKGVGRTEAFF
NA TRBJ1-2 TRBV15 CATSRDLTGSYGYTF
NA TRBJ1-4 TRBV27 CASSVTGSRGEKLFF
NA TRBJ2-7 TRBV6-5 CATHGTTQYEQYF
NA TRBJ2-3 TRBV7-9 CSSSSLLAGHTDTQYF
NA TRBJ1-3 TRBV10-2 CASSDGTGKSSGNTIYF
few TRBJ2-1 TRBV6-1 CASSAIHSSGNNEQFF
NA TRBJ1-2 TRBV4-2 CASSQDGRGQGNYGYTF
NA TRBJ2-2 TRBV27 CASSPPGLAPPNTGELFF
NA TRBJ2-5 TRBV13 CASSPRDLGGTQYF
NA TRBJ2-1 TRBV5-1 CASSLVPSGSNEQFF
NA TRBJ1-2 TRBV4-1 CASSHEVQGSTYGYTF
NA TRBJ2-7 TRBV6-1 CASIGPGQNSYEQYF
NA TRBJ2-3 TRBV6-5 CASRVGGHTDTQYF
NA TRBJ1-6 TRBV15 CATSRGGQGNSPLHF
NA TRBJ2-5 TRBV11-3 CASSSTGNPLETQYF
NA TRBJ2-7 TRBV7-2 CASSQSSYEQYF
NA TRBJ2-7 TRBV30 CAWSGGPNPYEQYF
NA TRBJ1-2 TRBV12-5 CASGLVREANGYTF
few TRBJ1-1 TRBV6-6 CASSYPDRENTEAFF
few TRBJ2-5 TRBV15 CATSRDRGMETQYF
few TRBJ1-1 TRBV6-5 CASSYIDTTEAFF
once TRBJ2-7 TRBV6-1 CASTQTGKGEQYF
NA TRBJ1-1 TRBV20-1 CSVTVNTEAFF
NA TRBJ1-4 TRBV5-1 CASSWMGQATNEKLFF
NA TRBJ2-5 TRBV5-1 CASSLDGGRGEETQYF
once TRBJ1-2 TRBV30 CAWSPQIHYGYTF
NA TRBJ1-2 TRBV11-3 CASSSYSRDTKANYGYTF
NA TRBJ2-5 TRBV5-1 CASKPAISEETQYF
NA TRBJ2-3 TRBV5-1 CASSSGSTDTQYF
NA TRBJ1-2 TRBV7-2 CASSLEGGARHYGYTF